The present entry profiles one TCR beta chain with its context. Its antigen remains unidentified. This record comes from a study of T cell responses to AZD1222 COVID-19 vaccine. Study outcomes and limitations: After the peak T cell response, and only then, were repertoires sampled. Regions left unmutated in variants are reportedly the target of nearly half of spike-specific TCRs. White British people made up most donors, females outnumbered males, and clonal diversity was possibly underestimated.

The data were produced by immunoSEQ multiplex PCR, yet TCRdb's version contains in-frame clones alone and is incomplete. Here the sample spans under 95,000 clones, about nine tenths being singletons. Germline V gene sequence: CDR1 MDHEN, CDR2 SYDVKM. Trimming removed 2 bases from V and 8 bases from J, with 9 bases in between. The CDR3 contains 12 residues. The V and J genes are TRBV28 and TRBJ1-1; D is unresolved. This sequence was found in an adult who received the AZD1222 COVID-19 vaccine. The sequencing here drew on peripheral blood, taken 28 days after the second AZD1222 dose. CDR3 nucleotide sequence: TGTGCCAGCAGTTTAACGTATAGGGAAGCTTTCTTT. It yields the protein CASSLTYREAFF.